The 9 T cell receptor beta chains below come from one sample, sequenced in a study of OX40 agonist ivuxolimab in advanced cancers. TCRdb's copy holds only in-frame clones and misses some; the assay was immunoSEQ multiplex PCR. The sample yields approximately 100,000 clones, around nine tenths seen once. The input for sequencing was CD4+ or CD8+ T cells sorted from blood, taken in a trial of the OX40 agonist ivuxolimab. Every receptor here comes from an adult with an advanced solid tumor such as melanoma, head and neck, liver or kidney cancer.

The V gene is TRBV7-9, the J gene TRBJ1-5; D unresolved. Germline V gene lookup returns CDR1 SEHNR and CDR2 FQNEAQ (reference sequence). V was pared by 3 bases and J by 3 bases, with 15 bases between. The CDR3 sequence is 16 residues long. The DNA of the CDR3 is TGTGCCAGCAGCTTCTTTCAGTCGGGGTTCAATCAGCCCCAGCATTTT. Protein product: CASSFFQSGFNQPQHF. The variable domain in full, completed from reference TRBV7-9 and TRBJ1-5, reads DTGVSQNPRHKITKRGQNVTFRCDPISEHNRLYWYRQTLGQGPEFLTYFQNEAQLEKSRLLSDRFSAERPKGSFSTLEIQRTEQGDSAMYLCASSFFQSGFNQPQHFGDGTRLSIL.

CDR3 coding DNA: TGTGCCAGCACCGGACCACTGGGGTTGAGTAATCAGCCCCAGCATTTT. Amino acids: CASTGPLGLSNQPQHF. The chain employs TRBV2 and TRBJ1-5; no firm D call. CDR3 length: 16 residues. Trimming pared 7 bases from V and 4 bases from J, leaving 20 bases between. Per germline, CDR1 SNHLY and CDR2 FYNNEI.

CDR3 loop: CASSLSGGHNSPLHF. CDR3 DNA sequence: TGTGCCAGCAGTTTATCAGGGGGCCATAATTCACCCCTCCACTTT. The rearrangement links TRBV28 to TRBJ1-6; 8 bases are a match to TRBD1. J lost 5 bases, V lost 1 base, and 1 base had no gene match. The CDR3 loop spans 15 amino acids. Looked up from germline, CDR1 is MDHEN and CDR2 is SYDVKM.

This clone has a single count. The CDR3 sequence: CASSQLFIPANYGYTF. CDR3 coding DNA: TGCGCCAGCAGCCAACTCTTTATACCAGCTAACTATGGCTACACCTTC. The chain joins TRBV4-1 to TRBJ1-2; the D is unclear. Germline lookup yields CDR1 MGHRA and CDR2 YSYEKL. There are 16 residues in the CDR3. The V end lost 2 bases, the J end lost 0 bases, and 13 bases lay between the germline ends.

The chain is built from TRBV18 and TRBJ1-1, with D hard to call. CDR1 is KGHSH, CDR2 LQKENI, per germline. The CDR3 is 15 amino acids. Trimming took off 2 bases at V and 1 base at J, with 11 bases between the two ends. The chain's CDR3 is CASSPSRVANTEAFF. The CDR3 DNA reads as TGTGCCAGCTCACCATCCCGAGTGGCGAACACTGAAGCTTTCTTT. The full variable domain, rest sourced from reference TRBV18 and TRBJ1-1, is NAGVMQNPRHLVRRRGQEARLRCSPMKGHSHVYWYRQLPEEGLKFMVYLQKENIIDESGMPKERFSAEFPKEGPSILRIQQVVRGDSAAYFCASSPSRVANTEAFFGQGTRLTVV.

CDR3 residues: CSARYNEQFF. DNA of the CDR3: TGCAGCGCCAGATACAATGAGCAGTTCTTC. This sequence joins TRBV29-1 and TRBJ2-1, with unresolved D. CDR1 and CDR2 (germline): SQVTM, ANQGSEA. With 7 bases removed from V and 4 bases from J, the gap between germline ends came to 5 bases. The CDR3 has 10 residues.

This sequence joins TRBV5-5 and TRBJ2-1; 8 nucleotides line up with TRBD1. Germline trimming cut 4 bases from V and 6 bases from J; bases unmatched to any gene: 18. Germline V gene data show CDR1 as SGHKS and CDR2 as YYEKEE (reference sequence). The CDR3 is 18 residues long. The CDR3 DNA sequence: TGTGCCAGCAGCCACCTACCGGCCGGGACAGGAGACGTCAATGAGCAGTTCTTC. This codes for CASSHLPAGTGDVNEQFF.

The J gene is TRBJ2-2, the V gene TRBV11-3; 9 bases are shared with TRBD2. With V trimmed by 5 bases and J by 6 bases, 13 bases remained unmatched. There are 17 residues in the CDR3. Germline CDR1 is SGHNT and CDR2 is YENEEA. The CDR3: CASSRGVAGGKAGELFF. The DNA for the CDR3 is TGTGCCAGCAGCCGAGGCGTGGCGGGGGGGAAGGCCGGGGAGCTGTTTTTT.

The gene calls are TRBV6-6 and TRBJ1-4; no clear D. There are 12 residues in the CDR3. Trimming took 4 bases from V and 3 from J, leaving 3 bases between them. Germline CDR1 and CDR2: MNHNY and SVGAGI (reference sequence). CDR3 region: CASSWANEKLFF. The CDR3 nucleotides are TGTGCCAGCAGTTGGGCTAATGAAAAACTGTTTTTT.